This TCR beta chain was found in a study of regulatory T cells in long-lasting Graves disease. The ends lost 2 bases at V and 6 bases at J; junction bases unmatched: 11. Germline CDR1 MDHEN, CDR2 SYDVKM. The CDR3 is made up of 19 amino acids. General study findings and limits: Repertoires from persistent disease leaned toward TRBV28, TRBJ1-2 and TRBJ2-5.

Researchers made TCR beta libraries by using iRepertoire HTBI primers and running Arm-PCR on CDR3 regions. In TCRdb, the multiplex PCR reads were re-called with MiXCR into one record per CDR3 protein. This repertoire shows over 200,000 distinct CDR3 sequences, around 19% found once; its top ten account for approximately 20%. Note on this clonotype: The antigen is unknown.

The time point is: newly diagnosed GD, antithyroid drugs for less than 3 months. PBMCs provided the RNA from which the TCR library was made. The sequences come from peripheral blood mononuclear cells (PBMCs), collected at new diagnosis, from a patient treated with antithyroid drugs. The source of this sequence is a female donor with Graves disease. The rearrangement links TRBV28 to TRBJ2-1, with 15 bases lining up with TRBD2. CDR3 protein: CASSLVKRTSGRAVNEQFF. The CDR3 nucleotides read TGTGCCAGCAGTTTAGTGAAACGGACTAGCGGGAGGGCCGTCAATGAGCAGTTCTTC. The complete variable domain, with remaining parts taken from reference TRBV28 and TRBJ2-1, reads DVKVTQSSRYLVKRTGEKVFLECVQDMDHENMFWYRQDPGLGLRLIYFSYDVKMKEKGDIPEGYSVSREKKERFSLILESASTNQTSMYLCASSLVKRTSGRAVNEQFFGPGTRLTVL.